The next 21 T cell receptor beta chains were all read from a single sample in a study of T cell changes during pregnancy in multiple sclerosis. Method: immunoSEQ multiplex PCR; TCRdb's copy keeps in-frame clones and lacks some. This table holds under 50,000 clones, 92% found once. The specimen was CD8+ T cells from peripheral blood mononuclear cells, collected before pregnancy. These receptors were obtained from a female donor with multiple sclerosis, enrolled in a pregnancy study.

This chain joins TRBV2 and TRBJ1-1; TRBD1 is a possible D gene (6 bases). Germline assignment: CDR1 SNHLY and CDR2 FYNNEI. The CDR3 is 16 residues long. V was clipped by 1 base and J by 2 bases, with 14 bases between them. In nucleotides, the CDR3 is TGTGCCAGCAGTGAAGAAAGTAACAGGGCAAACACTGAAGCTTTCTTT. It translates to CASSEESNRANTEAFF.

V gene TRBV14 combines with J gene TRBJ1-1; 8 nucleotides match TRBD1. The germline V gene has CDR1 SGHDN and CDR2 FVKESK. The V and J ends lost 4 bases and 6 bases, in that order; junction bases with no gene match: 16. The CDR3 is made up of 17 amino acids. As DNA, the CDR3 is TGTGCCAGCAGCCTCCGAGGACAGGGTATAATGTACGCTGAAGCTTTCTTT. This codes for CASSLRGQGIMYAEAFF.

This clone was recorded only once. The J gene is TRBJ1-4, the V gene TRBV6-1; D not certain. The CDR3 length is 16 residues. From germline, CDR1 is MNHNS and CDR2 SASEGT. The germline V and J ends were trimmed by 1 base and 3 bases, with 12 bases remaining between them. CDR3 coding DNA: TGTGCCAGCAGTGAAGGGAGGGTGTTGTCTAATGAAAAACTGTTTTTT. Encoded protein: CASSEGRVLSNEKLFF.

This chain links TRBV13 with TRBJ2-7; D gene unclear. CDR3 length: 12 amino acids. Trimming cost V 5 bases and J 6 bases, with 11 bases left between them. Germline CDR1 and CDR2: PRHDT and FYEKMQ (reference sequence). The CDR3 here is CASSLTMSEQYF. The CDR3 nucleotides are TGTGCCAGCAGCCTCACCATGAGCGAGCAGTACTTC.

This chain uses TRBV5-5 with TRBJ1-2; 7 nucleotides agree with TRBD1. CDR3 size: 14 residues. Germline-derived CDR1 and CDR2 are SGHKS and YYEKEE (reference sequence). V lost 2 bases and J lost 5; bases outside the gene matches: 6. The CDR3 DNA sequence: TGTGCCAGCAGCTTAACTGGACAGGCATATGGCTACACCTTC. Translation: CASSLTGQAYGYTF. Supplemented by reference TRBV5-5 and TRBJ1-2, the full variable domain reads DAGVTQSPTHLIKTRGQQVTLRCSPISGHKSVSWYQQVLGQGPQFIFQYYEKEERGRGNFPDRFSARQFPNYSSELNVNALLLGDSALYLCASSLTGQAYGYTFGSGTRLTVV.

This rearrangement joins TRBV6-5 to TRBJ2-6, with a tentative D call TRBD1 (6 bases). Looked up from germline, CDR1 is MNHEY and CDR2 is SVGAGI. The CDR3 runs 15 residues. Trimming removed 7 bases at V and 0 bases at J, with 10 bases between. The CDR3, as DNA: TGTGCCAGCACCAGGGGTCGCTCTGGGGCCAACGTCCTGACTTTC. This translates into CASTRGRSGANVLTF.

This clone occurred once. The chain recombines TRBV7-6 with TRBJ2-3; TRBD2 aligns across 7 bases. Germline lookup yields CDR1 SGHVS and CDR2 FNYEAQ. With 1 base clipped from V and 1 base from J, the junction kept 5 bases outside the gene matches. There are 16 residues in the CDR3. CDR3 bases: TGTGCCAGCAGCTTAGAGGCCAGCGGGGGCACAGATACGCAGTATTTT. Protein product: CASSLEASGGTDTQYF.

V usage is TRBV5-1 and J usage is TRBJ2-7; D is ambiguous. The CDR3 is 13 residues long. V was cut by 0 bases and J by 3 bases, with 7 bases left in between. Per germline, CDR1 SGHRS and CDR2 YFSETQ. The CDR3 DNA is TGCGCCAGCAGCTTGGAGAACAACTACGAGCAGTACTTC. As protein: CASSLENNYEQYF.

The chain recombines TRBV7-7 with TRBJ1-3; perhaps TRBD1 as D (6 bases). The CDR3 spans 12 residues. V was shortened by 10 bases and J by 7 bases, with 14 bases between the two germline ends. Looked up from germline, CDR1 is SSHAT and CDR2 is FNYEAQ (reference sequence). The CDR3 region is CAIIGGRNTIYF. The CDR3 DNA reads as TGTGCCATCATCGGGGGGCGTAACACCATATATTTT.

The rearrangement links TRBV7-9 to TRBJ2-3; D perhaps matches TRBD2 (5 bases). Germline V gives CDR1 SEHNR, CDR2 FQNEAQ (reference sequence). The CDR3 is 14 amino acids. Trimming took off 7 bases at V and 1 base at J, with 12 bases between the two ends. The CDR3 region has the DNA TGTGCCAGCAACCGGGATGGCCGCACAGATACGCAGTATTTT. It encodes CASNRDGRTDTQYF.

The chain has TRBV7-6 and TRBJ2-2; TRBD1 might be the D (5 bases). The CDR3 contains 18 residues. Trimming took 3 bases from V and 2 from J, leaving 19 bases between them. Germline values: CDR1 SGHVS, CDR2 FNYEAQ. The CDR3 reads CASSFPAHDSTNTGELFF. In nucleotides, the CDR3 is TGTGCCAGCAGCTTTCCCGCCCATGACAGTACCAACACCGGGGAGCTGTTTTTT.

This clone was seen ten or more times. The chain uses TRBV30 and TRBJ1-1; D may be TRBD1 (5 bases). V was clipped by 0 bases and J by 0 bases, with 14 bases between them. CDR3 size: 16 residues. Looked up from germline, CDR1 is GTSNPN and CDR2 is SVGIG (reference sequence). CDR3 bases: TGTGCCTGGAGTGTACGGGGGTTCGGTGTGAACACTGAAGCTTTCTTT. Its protein product is CAWSVRGFGVNTEAFF.

V and J are TRBV7-3 and TRBJ1-2, with D perhaps matching TRBD1 (6 bases). V gave up 2 bases and J gave up 14 bases, with 12 bases separating them. This CDR3 has 11 amino acids. Germline CDR1 SGHTA, CDR2 FQGTGA. CDR3 sequence: CASSLGGSLTF. The CDR3 region has the DNA TGTGCCAGCAGCTTAGGGGGCAGCTTGACCTTC.

The chain is built from TRBV19 and TRBJ1-5, with TRBD1 matching over 7 bases. The CDR3 contains 16 residues. CDR1 and CDR2 (germline): LNHDA, SQIVND (reference sequence). V lost 5 bases to trimming and J lost 2 bases; unmatched junction nucleotides: 9. CDR3 in amino acids: CASSLSRQGGNQPQHF. CDR3 DNA: TGTGCCAGTAGTCTATCTAGACAGGGCGGCAATCAGCCCCAGCATTTT.

The chain joins TRBV9 to TRBJ1-4; TRBD1 matches at 7 bases. The germline CDR1 and CDR2 sequences are SGDLS and YYNGEE. Trimming removed 0 bases from V and 0 bases from J; junction bases left unmatched: 5. The CDR3 loop spans 17 amino acids. This CDR3 reads CASSVGQGVATNEKLFF. In nucleotides, the CDR3 is TGTGCCAGCAGCGTAGGGCAGGGGGTTGCAACTAATGAAAAACTGTTTTTT.

The count of this clone is one. The chain uses TRBV9 and TRBJ2-7; 9 bases are shared with TRBD2. The V and J ends lost 0 bases and 5 bases, in that order; junction bases with no gene match: 9. Germline CDR1 is SGDLS and CDR2 is YYNGEE. The CDR3 contains 16 residues. The CDR3 sequence: CASSVVPASGKDEQYF. CDR3 DNA: TGTGCCAGCAGCGTAGTCCCGGCTAGCGGGAAAGACGAGCAGTACTTC.

CDR3 amino acids: CASSERSRDANYGYTF. CDR3 sequence (DNA): TGTGCCAGCAGTGAACGGTCCCGGGATGCTAACTATGGCTACACCTTC. J is TRBJ1-2 and V is TRBV2; D gene ambiguous. Trimming took off 2 bases at V and 0 bases at J, with 13 bases between the two ends. CDR3 size: 16 residues. Germline assignment: CDR1 SNHLY and CDR2 FYNNEI.

DNA for the CDR3: TGTGCCAGCTCCCGCTCTGGGGCCAACGTCCTGACTTTC. Translation gives CASSRSGANVLTF. V is TRBV25-1 and J is TRBJ2-6; D remains unclear. The germline V gene encodes CDR1 MGHDK and CDR2 SYGVNS. Trimming cost V 8 bases and J 0 bases, with 5 bases left between them. The CDR3 has 13 residues.

The gene calls are TRBV28 and TRBJ2-3, with D maybe TRBD2 (6 bases). The CDR3 is made up of 15 amino acids. Looked up from germline, CDR1 is MDHEN and CDR2 is SYDVKM. V was cut by 8 bases and J by 6 bases, with 21 bases left in between. The CDR3 coding sequence is TGTGCCAGCGTAAAGGGTGCGGGAAGAGAGGATACGCAGTATTTT. Protein sequence: CASVKGAGREDTQYF.

This clone has just one count. The V call is TRBV7-9, the J call TRBJ2-3, with TRBD2 identical over 7 bases. The CDR3 is made up of 15 amino acids. Germline values: CDR1 SEHNR, CDR2 FQNEAQ (reference sequence). J was trimmed by 2 bases and V by 5 bases; bases with no gene match: 7. The CDR3: CASSPLADYTDTQYF. The CDR3 DNA reads TGTGCCAGCAGCCCGCTAGCGGATTACACAGATACGCAGTATTTT.

The CDR3 protein is CASSRLGHGTYNEQFF. The CDR3 region has the DNA TGCGCCAGCAGCCGCCTGGGACACGGAACCTACAATGAGCAGTTCTTC. The V call is TRBV4-1, the J call TRBJ2-1, with a weak D call TRBD1 (6 bases). Trimming pared 4 bases from V and 2 bases from J, leaving 15 bases between. Looked up from germline, CDR1 is MGHRA and CDR2 is YSYEKL. There are 16 residues in the CDR3.